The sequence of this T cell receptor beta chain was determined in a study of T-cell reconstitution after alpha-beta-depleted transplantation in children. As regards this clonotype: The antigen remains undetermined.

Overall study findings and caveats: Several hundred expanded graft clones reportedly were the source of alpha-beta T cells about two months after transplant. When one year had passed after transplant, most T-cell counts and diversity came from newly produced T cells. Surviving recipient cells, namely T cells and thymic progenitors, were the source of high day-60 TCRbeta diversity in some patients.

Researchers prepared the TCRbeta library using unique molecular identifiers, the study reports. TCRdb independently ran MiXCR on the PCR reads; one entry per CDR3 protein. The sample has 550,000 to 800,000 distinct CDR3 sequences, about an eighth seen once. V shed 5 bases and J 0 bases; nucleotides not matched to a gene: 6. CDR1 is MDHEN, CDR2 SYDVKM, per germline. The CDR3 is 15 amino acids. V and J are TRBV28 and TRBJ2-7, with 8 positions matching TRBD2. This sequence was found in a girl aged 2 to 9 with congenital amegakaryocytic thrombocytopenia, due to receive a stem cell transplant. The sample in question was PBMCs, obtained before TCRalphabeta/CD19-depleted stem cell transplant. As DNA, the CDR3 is TGTGCCAGCAGTGGGACTAGTTTGAGCTCCTACGAGCAGTACTTC. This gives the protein CASSGTSLSSYEQYF.